Shown below are 9 T cell receptor beta chains from a single sample sequenced in a study of breast tumors, draining lymph nodes, adjacent tissues (dated by TCRdb to about 2016). Lymph node samples were obtained from the axillary draining lymph nodes of breast cancer patients. The library was made by multiplex PCR. Sequencing instrument: Illumina HiSeq 2000. TCRdb's own reprocessing of the public reads used fastp at Q25 and MiXCR and kept productive beta chains. Entries that share a CDR3 protein sequence are merged under the most common genes and DNA. The sample has 80,000 to 130,000 distinct CDR3 sequences on record, around 21% of them singletons. The top ten clones comprise more than 0.9% of the sample. Sequences were obtained from axillary lymph node tissue. All receptors come from a female donor with breast cancer. Some clones in this sample may be carry-over from other donors' samples.

About this clonotype itself: A single base separates this from a much larger clone, so it may be a read error. Because it lacks the conserved phenylalanine or tryptophan at the end, this CDR3 is likely a read error. The CDR3: CAWSVPLVGETQYL. CDR3 DNA: TGTGCCTGGAGTGTACCTCTAGTAGGGGAGACCCAGTACTTA. This rearrangement joins TRBV30 to TRBJ2-5, with no clear D. This CDR3 spans 14 amino acids. Between the trimmed V and J ends, which lost 0 bases and 5 bases, there was a span of 13 bases. Germline values: CDR1 GTSNPN, CDR2 SVGIG (reference sequence).

The table lists this clonotype with many counts. This chain uses TRBV7-8 with TRBJ2-7; no reliable D call. The length of the CDR3 is 14 residues. Looked up from germline, CDR1 is SGHVS and CDR2 is FQNEAQ. The germline V and J ends were trimmed by 1 base and 5 bases, with 12 bases remaining between them. CDR3 sequence reads: CASSLVSRSHEQYF. The CDR3, as DNA: TGTGCCAGCAGCTTAGTTTCCAGGTCCCACGAGCAGTACTTC.

V and J are TRBV11-2 and TRBJ2-3; TRBD1 might be the D (5 bases). V was trimmed by 5 bases and J by 0 bases, leaving 27 bases between them. This CDR3 is built from 20 residues. The germline V gene has CDR1 SGHAT and CDR2 FQNNGV. The CDR3 protein is CASSPAGVSGQARSTDTQYF. CDR3 DNA: TGTGCCAGCAGCCCAGCTGGGGTCTCAGGGCAAGCCCGAAGCACAGATACGCAGTATTTT.

This clonotype was counted at least ten times. The genes are TRBV7-3 and TRBJ2-3; 7 nucleotides line up with TRBD2. CDR1 SGHTA and CDR2 FQGTGA come from the germline V gene. The J segment lost 4 bases and the V segment lost 3 bases, leaving 7 bases of the junction unmatched. The CDR3 runs to 15 residues. The CDR3 DNA reads TGTGCCAGCAGCTTCATGGGAGGGCCCTCAGATACGCAGTATTTT. Protein sequence: CASSFMGGPSDTQYF.

This clonotype was detected ten times or more. V is TRBV6-6 and J is TRBJ2-7, with a possible D match to TRBD1 (5 bases). The V and J ends lost 5 bases and 3 bases respectively, with 14 bases between them. CDR3 length: 14 residues. Germline V lookup: CDR1 MNHNY, CDR2 SVGAGI (reference sequence). The CDR3 region has the DNA TGTGCCAGCAGTCCGACAGTGGTTGACTACGAGCAGTACTTC. It yields the protein CASSPTVVDYEQYF.

The chain employs TRBV29-1 and TRBJ1-1; 7 bases are a match to TRBD1. The germline V gene has CDR1 SQVTM and CDR2 ANQGSEA. Trimming took 1 base from V and 4 from J; bases not matched to a gene: 3. This CDR3 has 13 residues. The CDR3 is CSVEAQGGTEAFF. CDR3 DNA: TGCAGCGTTGAAGCGCAGGGGGGCACTGAAGCTTTCTTT.

This clonotype was seen many times. The chain uses TRBV3-1 and TRBJ1-2, with D possibly TRBD1 on 5 matching bases. Trimming removed 8 bases at V and 4 bases at J, with 11 bases between. CDR1 is LGHDT, CDR2 YNNKEL, per germline (reference sequence). The CDR3 extends over 12 amino acids. The CDR3 sequence is CASRGRSYGYTF. CDR3 in DNA: TGTGCCAGCCGGGGCAGGAGCTATGGCTACACCTTC. The whole variable domain, remainder taken from reference TRBV3-1 and TRBJ1-2, is DTAVSQTPKYLVTQMGNDKSIKCEQNLGHDTMYWYKQDSKKFLKIMFSYNNKELIINETVPNRFSPKSPDKAHLNLHINSLELGDSAVYFCASRGRSYGYTFGSGTRLTVV.

This clonotype was detected ten times or more. The chain joins TRBV20-1 to TRBJ1-5; weak D call: TRBD1 (5 bases). From germline, CDR1 is DFQATT and CDR2 SNEGSKA (reference sequence). The CDR3 loop spans 14 amino acids. The germline V and J ends were trimmed by 3 bases and 7 bases, with 16 bases remaining between them. CDR3 bases: TGCAGTGCTAGGGGGGGGGACGTGGGCCAGCCCCAGCATTTT. Its protein product is CSARGGDVGQPQHF.

This clonotype was seen many times. The gene calls are TRBV5-1 and TRBJ2-5; tentatively, D is TRBD2 (5 bases). The CDR3 has 16 amino acids. CDR1 SGHRS and CDR2 YFSETQ come from the germline V gene. Trimming took off 0 bases at V and 0 bases at J, with 12 bases between the two ends. The CDR3 loop is CASSLGSARDQETQYF. CDR3 DNA sequence: TGCGCCAGCAGCTTGGGATCTGCGCGGGACCAAGAGACCCAGTACTTC.